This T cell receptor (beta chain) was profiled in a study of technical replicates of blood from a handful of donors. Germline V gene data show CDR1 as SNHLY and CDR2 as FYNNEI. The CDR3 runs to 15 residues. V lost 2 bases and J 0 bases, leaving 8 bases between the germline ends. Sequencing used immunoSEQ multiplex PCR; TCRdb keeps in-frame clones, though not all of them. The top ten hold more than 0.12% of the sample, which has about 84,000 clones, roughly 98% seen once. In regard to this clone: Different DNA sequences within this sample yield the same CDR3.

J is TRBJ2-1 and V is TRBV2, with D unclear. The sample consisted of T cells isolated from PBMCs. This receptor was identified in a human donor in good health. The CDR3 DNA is TGTGCCAGCAGTGAACGCGGTAGCTCCTACAATGAGCAGTTCTTC. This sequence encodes CASSERGSSYNEQFF.